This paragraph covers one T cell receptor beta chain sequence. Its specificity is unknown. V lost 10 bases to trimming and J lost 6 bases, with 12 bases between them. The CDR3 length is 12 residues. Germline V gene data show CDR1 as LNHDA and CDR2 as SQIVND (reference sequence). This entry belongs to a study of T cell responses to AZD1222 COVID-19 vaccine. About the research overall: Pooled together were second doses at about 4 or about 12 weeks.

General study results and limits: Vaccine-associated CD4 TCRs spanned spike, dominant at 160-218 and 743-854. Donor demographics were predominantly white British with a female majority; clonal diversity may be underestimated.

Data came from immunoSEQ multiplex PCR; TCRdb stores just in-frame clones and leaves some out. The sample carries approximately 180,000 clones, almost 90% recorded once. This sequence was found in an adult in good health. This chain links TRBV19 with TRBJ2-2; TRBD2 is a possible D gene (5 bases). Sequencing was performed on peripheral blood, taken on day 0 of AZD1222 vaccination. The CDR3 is CAIRGRAGELFF. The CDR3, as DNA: TGTGCCATCCGGGGTAGGGCCGGGGAGCTGTTTTTT.